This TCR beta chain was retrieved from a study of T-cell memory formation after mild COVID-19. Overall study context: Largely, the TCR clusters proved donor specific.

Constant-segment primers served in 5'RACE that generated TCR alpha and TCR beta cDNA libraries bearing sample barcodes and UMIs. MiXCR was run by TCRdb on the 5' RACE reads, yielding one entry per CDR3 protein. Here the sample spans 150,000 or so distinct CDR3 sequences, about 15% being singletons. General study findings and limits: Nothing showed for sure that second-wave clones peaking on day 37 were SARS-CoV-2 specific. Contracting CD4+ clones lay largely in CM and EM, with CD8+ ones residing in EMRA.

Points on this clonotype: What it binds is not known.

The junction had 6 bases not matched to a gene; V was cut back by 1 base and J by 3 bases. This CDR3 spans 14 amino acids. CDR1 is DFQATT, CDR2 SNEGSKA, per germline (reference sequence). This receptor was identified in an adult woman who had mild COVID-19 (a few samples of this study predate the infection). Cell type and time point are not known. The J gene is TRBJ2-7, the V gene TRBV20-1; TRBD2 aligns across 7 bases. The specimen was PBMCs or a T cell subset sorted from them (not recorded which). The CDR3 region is CSARVGSGHYEQYF. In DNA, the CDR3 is TGCAGTGCTAGAGTGGGTAGCGGGCACTACGAGCAGTACTTC.